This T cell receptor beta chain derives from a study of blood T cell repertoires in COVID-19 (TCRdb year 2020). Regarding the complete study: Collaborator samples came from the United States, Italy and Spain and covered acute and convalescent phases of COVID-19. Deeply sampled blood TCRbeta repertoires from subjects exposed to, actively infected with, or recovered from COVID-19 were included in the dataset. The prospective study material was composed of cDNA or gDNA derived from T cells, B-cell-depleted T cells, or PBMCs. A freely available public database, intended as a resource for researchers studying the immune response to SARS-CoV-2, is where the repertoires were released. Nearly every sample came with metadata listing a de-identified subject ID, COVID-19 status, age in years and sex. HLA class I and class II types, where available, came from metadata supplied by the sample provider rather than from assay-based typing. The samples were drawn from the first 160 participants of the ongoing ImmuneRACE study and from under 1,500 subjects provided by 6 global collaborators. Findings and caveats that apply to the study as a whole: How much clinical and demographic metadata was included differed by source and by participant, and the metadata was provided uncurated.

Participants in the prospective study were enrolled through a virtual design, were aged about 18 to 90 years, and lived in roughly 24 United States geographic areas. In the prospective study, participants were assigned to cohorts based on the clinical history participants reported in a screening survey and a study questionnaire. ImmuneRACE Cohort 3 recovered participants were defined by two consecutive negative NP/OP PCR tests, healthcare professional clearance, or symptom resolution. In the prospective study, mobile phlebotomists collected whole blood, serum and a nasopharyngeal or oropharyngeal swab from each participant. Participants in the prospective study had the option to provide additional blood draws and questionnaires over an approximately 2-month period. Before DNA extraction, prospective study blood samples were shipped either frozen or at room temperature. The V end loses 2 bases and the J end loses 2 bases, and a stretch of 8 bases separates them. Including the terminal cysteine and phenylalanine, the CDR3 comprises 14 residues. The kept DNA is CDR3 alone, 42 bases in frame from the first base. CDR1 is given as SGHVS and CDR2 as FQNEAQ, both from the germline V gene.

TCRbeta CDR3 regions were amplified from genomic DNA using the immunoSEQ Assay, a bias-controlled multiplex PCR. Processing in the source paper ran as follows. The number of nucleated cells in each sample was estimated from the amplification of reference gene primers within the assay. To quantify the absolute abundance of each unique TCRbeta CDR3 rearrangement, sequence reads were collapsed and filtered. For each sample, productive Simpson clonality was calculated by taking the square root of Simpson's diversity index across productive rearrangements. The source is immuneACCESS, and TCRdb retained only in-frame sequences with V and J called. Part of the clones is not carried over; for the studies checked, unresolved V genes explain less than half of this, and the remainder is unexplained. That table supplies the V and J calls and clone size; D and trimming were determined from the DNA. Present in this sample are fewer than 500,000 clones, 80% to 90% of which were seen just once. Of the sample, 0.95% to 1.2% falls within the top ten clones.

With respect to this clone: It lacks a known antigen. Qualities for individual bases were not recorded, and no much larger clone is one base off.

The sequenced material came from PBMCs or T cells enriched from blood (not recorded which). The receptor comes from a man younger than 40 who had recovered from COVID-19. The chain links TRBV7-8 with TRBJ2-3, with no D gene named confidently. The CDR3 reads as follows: CASSLSEHTDTQYF. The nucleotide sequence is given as TGTGCCAGCAGCTTATCTGAGCACACAGATACGCAGTATTTT.